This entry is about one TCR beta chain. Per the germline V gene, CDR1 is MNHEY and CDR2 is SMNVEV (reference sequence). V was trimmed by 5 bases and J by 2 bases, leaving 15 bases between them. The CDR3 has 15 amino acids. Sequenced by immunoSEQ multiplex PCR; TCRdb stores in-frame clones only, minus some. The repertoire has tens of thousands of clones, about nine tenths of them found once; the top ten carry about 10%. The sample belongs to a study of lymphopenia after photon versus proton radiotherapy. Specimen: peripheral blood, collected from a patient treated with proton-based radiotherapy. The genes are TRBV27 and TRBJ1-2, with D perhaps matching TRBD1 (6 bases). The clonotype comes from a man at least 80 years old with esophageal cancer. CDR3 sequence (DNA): TGTGCCAGCAGTACCCAGGGGACCCGAAACTATGGCTACACCTTC. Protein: CASSTQGTRNYGYTF.